This T cell receptor (beta chain) was recovered during a study of prognosis after radiotherapy for stage I lung cancer. V was shortened by 5 bases and J by 6 bases, with 18 bases between the two germline ends. Germline CDR1 and CDR2: MRHNA and SNTAGT. This CDR3 contains 15 residues. The study amplified the TCR beta CDR3 region from genomic DNA. This amplification was carried out by two rounds of multiplex PCR. The authors ran first-round PCR with primers specific to each TRBV and TRBJ gene. Universal primers drove the second round of PCR amplification. TCRdb reprocessed the multiplex PCR reads with MiXCR, giving one entry per CDR3 protein. Of 13,000 to 15,000 distinct CDR3 sequences in the sample, approximately 50% were seen once. Relative to its sample, this clonotype is medium-sized.

The clonotype originates from a donor older than 45 with non-small cell lung cancer. The rearrangement uses TRBV6-4 and TRBJ2-3; D not certain. Here the sequenced sample was PBMCs, taken before or after stereotactic body radiation therapy (not recorded which). CDR3 protein: CASSTLGQARDTQYF. Written as DNA, the CDR3 is TGTGCCAGCAGTACCCTGGGCCAGGCGAGGGATACGCAGTATTTT.